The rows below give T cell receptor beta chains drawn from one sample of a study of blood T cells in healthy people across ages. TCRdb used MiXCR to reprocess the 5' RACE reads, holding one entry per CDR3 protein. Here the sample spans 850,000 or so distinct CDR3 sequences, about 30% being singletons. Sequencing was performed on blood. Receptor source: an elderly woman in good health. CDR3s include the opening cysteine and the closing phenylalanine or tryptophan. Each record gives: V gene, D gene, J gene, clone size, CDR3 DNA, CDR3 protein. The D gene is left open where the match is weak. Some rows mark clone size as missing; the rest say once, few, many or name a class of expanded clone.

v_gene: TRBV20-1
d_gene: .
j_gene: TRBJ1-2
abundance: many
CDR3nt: TGCAGTGCAAGGGGGGGCGACCAAGCTAACTATGGCTACACCTTC
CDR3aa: CSARGGDQANYGYTF

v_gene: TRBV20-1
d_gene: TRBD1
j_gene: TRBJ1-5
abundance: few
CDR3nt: TGCAGCGCTTCTCCCGGTGCAGGGGGCACCCAGCCCCAGCATTTT
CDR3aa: CSASPGAGGTQPQHF

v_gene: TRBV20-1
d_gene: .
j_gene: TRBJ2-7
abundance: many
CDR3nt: TGCAGTGCTAGAGATCTGCAGGAGACCTACGAGCAGTACTTC
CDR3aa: CSARDLQETYEQYF

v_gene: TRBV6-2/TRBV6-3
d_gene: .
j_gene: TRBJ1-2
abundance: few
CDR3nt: TGTGCCAGCAGTTACTCCGCCGGGACCGCCAACTATGGCTACACCTTC
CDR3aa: CASSYSAGTANYGYTF

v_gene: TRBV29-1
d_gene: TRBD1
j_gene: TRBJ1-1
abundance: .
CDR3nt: TGCAGGATCGACAGGGGCGCTGAAGCTTTCTTT
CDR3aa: CRIDRGAEAFF

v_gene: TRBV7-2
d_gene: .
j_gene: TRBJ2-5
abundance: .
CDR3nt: TGTGCCAGCAGCTTAACACTGCAGACAAGAGAGACCCAGTACTTC
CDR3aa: CASSLTLQTRETQYF

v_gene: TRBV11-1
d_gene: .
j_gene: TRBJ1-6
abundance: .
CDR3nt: TGTGCCAGCAGCTTAGCGCGGGGTTTTTTAACAGAGAGCTCCTATAATTCACCCCTCCACTTT
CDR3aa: CASSLARGFLTESSYNSPLHF

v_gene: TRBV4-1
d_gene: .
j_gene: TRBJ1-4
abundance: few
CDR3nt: TGCGCCAGCAGCCAACACGGGGGCGGAACTAATGAAAAACTGTTTTTT
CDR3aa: CASSQHGGGTNEKLFF

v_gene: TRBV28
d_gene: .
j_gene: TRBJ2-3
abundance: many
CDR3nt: TGTGCCAGCAGTTTAGACGGGCGGGCAGATACGCAGTATTTT
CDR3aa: CASSLDGRADTQYF

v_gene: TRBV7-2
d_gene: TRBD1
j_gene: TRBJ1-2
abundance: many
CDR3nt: TGTGCCAGCAGCTTATTAGTGGACAGGGGACTTGGGGGCTACACCTTC
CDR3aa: CASSLLVDRGLGGYTF

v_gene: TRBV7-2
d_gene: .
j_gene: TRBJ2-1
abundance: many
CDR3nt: TGTGCCAGCAGCTTACAGTCGAGGGGGGGGAACAATGAGCAGTTCTTC
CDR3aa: CASSLQSRGGNNEQFF

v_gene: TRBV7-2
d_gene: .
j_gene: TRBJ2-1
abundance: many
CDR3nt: TGTGCCAGCAGTATAAAAAGTATTGAGCAGTTCTTC
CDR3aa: CASSIKSIEQFF

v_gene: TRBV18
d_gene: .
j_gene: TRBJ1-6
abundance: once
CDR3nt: TGTGCCAGCTCACCGACGGTAGGGATTGATTCACCCCCCCACTTT
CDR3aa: CASSPTVGIDSPPHF

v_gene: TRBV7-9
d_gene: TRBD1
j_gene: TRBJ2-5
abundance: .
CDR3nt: TGTACCAGCAGCTATGGGGACAGGGGGCACCAAGAGACCCAGTACTTC
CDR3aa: CTSSYGDRGHQETQYF

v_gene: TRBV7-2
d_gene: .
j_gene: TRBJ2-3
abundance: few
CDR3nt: TGTGCCAGCAGCTCCGGGAGCCGTCTGGTGATGGATACGCAGTATTTT
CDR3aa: CASSSGSRLVMDTQYF

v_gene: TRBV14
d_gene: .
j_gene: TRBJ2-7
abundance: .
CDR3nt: TGTGCCAGCAGCCAAGGACGGCCAGTCAATGAGCAGTACTTC
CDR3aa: CASSQGRPVNEQYF

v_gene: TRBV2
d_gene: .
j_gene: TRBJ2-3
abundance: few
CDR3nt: TGTGCCAGCATGAGAGCCCCGAGGGACACAGATACGCAGTATTTT
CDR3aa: CASMRAPRDTDTQYF

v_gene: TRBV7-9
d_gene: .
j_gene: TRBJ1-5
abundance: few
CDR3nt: TGTGCCAGCAGACGACCCCTAAGGGATCAGCCCCAGCATTTT
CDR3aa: CASRRPLRDQPQHF

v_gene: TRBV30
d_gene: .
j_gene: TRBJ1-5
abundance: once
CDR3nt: TGTGCCAGGAGTGACGAACCTTATGGCAATCAGCCCCAGCATTTT
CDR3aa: CARSDEPYGNQPQHF

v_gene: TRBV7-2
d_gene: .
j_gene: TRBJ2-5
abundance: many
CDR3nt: TGTGCCAGCAGCCCCACCAGAAGCGTCCAAGAGACCCAGTACTTC
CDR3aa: CASSPTRSVQETQYF

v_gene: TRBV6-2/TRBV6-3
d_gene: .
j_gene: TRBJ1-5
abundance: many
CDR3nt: TGTGCCAGCACCGGAGGGGGTAGAATTTATAGCAATCAGCCCCAGCATTTT
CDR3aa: CASTGGGRIYSNQPQHF

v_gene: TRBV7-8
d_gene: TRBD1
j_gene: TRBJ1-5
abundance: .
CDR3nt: TGTGCCAGCAGCGCCCGGACAGGGACGGGTCAGCCCCAGCATTTT
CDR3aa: CASSARTGTGQPQHF

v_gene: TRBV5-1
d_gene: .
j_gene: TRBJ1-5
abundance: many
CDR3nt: TGCGCCAGCAGCTTGGACGGACAGACCAATCAGCCCCAGCATTTT
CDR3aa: CASSLDGQTNQPQHF

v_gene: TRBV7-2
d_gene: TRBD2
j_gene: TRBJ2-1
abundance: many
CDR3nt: TGTGCCAGCAGCTTAGAGGGGACTATTAATGAGCAGTTCTTC
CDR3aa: CASSLEGTINEQFF

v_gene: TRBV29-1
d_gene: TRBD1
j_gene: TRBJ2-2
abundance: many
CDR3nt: TGCAGCGTTGCGACAGGGGCCAGGAGCACCGGGGAGCTGTTTTTT
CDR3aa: CSVATGARSTGELFF

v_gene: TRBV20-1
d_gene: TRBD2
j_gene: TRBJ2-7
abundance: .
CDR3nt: TGCAGGGGTACGGGGGGTCTCTACGAGCAGTACTTC
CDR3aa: CRGTGGLYEQYF

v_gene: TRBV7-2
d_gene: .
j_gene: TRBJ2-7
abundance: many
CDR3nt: TGTGCCAGCAGCACCGGCGTCAGGGGAATCATCTACGAGCAGTACTTC
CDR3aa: CASSTGVRGIIYEQYF

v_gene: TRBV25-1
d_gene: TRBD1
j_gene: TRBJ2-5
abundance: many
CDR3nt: TGTGCCAGCAGTGAATTATTGGGACGACAGGGTAGAGAGACCCAGTACTTC
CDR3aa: CASSELLGRQGRETQYF

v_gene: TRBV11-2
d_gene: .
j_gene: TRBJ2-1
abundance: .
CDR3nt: TGTGCCAGCAGCTTTTCCCCCCTTCGCGACAATGAGCAGTTCTTC
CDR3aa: CASSFSPLRDNEQFF

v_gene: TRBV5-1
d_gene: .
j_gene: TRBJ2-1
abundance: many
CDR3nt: TGCGCCAGCATGTGGAGCTCCTACAATGAGCAGTTCTTC
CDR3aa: CASMWSSYNEQFF

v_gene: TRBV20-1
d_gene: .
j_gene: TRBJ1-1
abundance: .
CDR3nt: TGCAGTGCTAGAGAGCGGACGGGTCCCATGAACACTGAAGCTTTCTTT
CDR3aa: CSARERTGPMNTEAFF

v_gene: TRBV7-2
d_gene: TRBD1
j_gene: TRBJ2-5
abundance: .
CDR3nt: TGTGCCAGCAGCTCCAAGGGACAGGGGGTCTACGGGCAGTACTTC
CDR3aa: CASSSKGQGVYGQYF

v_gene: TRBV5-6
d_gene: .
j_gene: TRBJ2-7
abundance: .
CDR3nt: TGTGCCAGCAGCTCCCGGGGCAGACAGGAGGCCCAGTACTTC
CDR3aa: CASSSRGRQEAQYF